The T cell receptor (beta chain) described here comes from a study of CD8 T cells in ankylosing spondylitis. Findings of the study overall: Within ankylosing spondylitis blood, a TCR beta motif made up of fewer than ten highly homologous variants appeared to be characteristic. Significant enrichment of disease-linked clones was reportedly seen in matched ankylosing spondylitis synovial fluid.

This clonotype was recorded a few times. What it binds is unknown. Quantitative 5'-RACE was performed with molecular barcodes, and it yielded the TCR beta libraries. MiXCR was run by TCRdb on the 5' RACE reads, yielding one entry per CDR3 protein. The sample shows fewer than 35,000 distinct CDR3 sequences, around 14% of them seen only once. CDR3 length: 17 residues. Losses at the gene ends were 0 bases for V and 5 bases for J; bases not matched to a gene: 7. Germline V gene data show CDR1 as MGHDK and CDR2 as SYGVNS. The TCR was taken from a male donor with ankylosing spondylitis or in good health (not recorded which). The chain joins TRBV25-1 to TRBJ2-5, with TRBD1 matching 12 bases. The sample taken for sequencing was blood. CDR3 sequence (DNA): TGTGCCAGCAGTGAATATCGTGGGACAGGGGGCCATGAGACCCAGTACTTC. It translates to CASSEYRGTGGHETQYF.